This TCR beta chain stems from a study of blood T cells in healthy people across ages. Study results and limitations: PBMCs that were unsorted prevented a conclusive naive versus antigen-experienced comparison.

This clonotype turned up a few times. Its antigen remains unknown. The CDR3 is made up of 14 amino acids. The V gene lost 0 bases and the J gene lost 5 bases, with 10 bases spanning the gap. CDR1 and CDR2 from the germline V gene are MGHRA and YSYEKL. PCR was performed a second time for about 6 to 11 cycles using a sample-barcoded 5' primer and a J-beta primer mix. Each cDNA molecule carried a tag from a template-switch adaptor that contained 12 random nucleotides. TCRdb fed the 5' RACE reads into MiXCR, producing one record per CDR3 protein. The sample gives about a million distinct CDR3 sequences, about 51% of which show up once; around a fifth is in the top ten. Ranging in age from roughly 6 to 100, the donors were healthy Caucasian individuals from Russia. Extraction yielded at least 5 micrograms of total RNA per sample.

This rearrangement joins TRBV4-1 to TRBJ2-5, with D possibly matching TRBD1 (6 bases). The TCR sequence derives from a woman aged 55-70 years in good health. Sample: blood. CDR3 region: CASSQDNREETQYF. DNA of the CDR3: TGCGCCAGCAGCCAAGATAACAGGGAGGAGACCCAGTACTTC.